Listed here is a single TCR beta chain. Combining a sample-barcoded 5' primer with a J-beta primer mix, a second PCR ran for roughly 6 to 11 cycles. TCRdb analysed the 5' RACE reads with MiXCR anew, one entry per CDR3 protein. This table has about 1.1 million distinct CDR3 sequences, roughly two fifths appearing once. The CDR3 covers 16 residues. Germline trimming cut 6 bases from V and 4 bases from J; bases unmatched to any gene: 14. Germline V gene sequence: CDR1 MDHEN, CDR2 SYDVKM. This entry is derived from a study of blood T cells in healthy people across ages. Extractions gave at least 5.5 micrograms of total RNA per sample.

The sequence was collected from a man between 18 and 35 years old in good health. What was sequenced was blood. V gene TRBV28 combines with J gene TRBJ1-2; 7 bases are shared with TRBD1. DNA for the CDR3: TGTGCCAGCAGCCCAGGGGGGGGCTCTCCCCCCTATGGCTACACCTTC. Translation gives CASSPGGGSPPYGYTF.